These 23 T cell receptor beta chains share one sample of origin, sequenced in a study of T cell responses to AZD1222 COVID-19 vaccine. TCRdb's table, derived via immunoSEQ multiplex PCR, lists solely in-frame clones and lacks some. Of roughly 130,000 clones in the sample, 70% to 90% were seen once. Material: peripheral blood, obtained on day 0 of AZD1222 vaccination. The receptors stem from an adult in good health.

The J gene is TRBJ2-1, the V gene TRBV7-2; 14 bases match TRBD2. With 2 bases clipped from V and 9 bases from J, the junction kept 6 bases outside the gene matches. This CDR3 has 16 residues. Germline V gene data show CDR1 as SGHTA and CDR2 as FQGNSA. CDR3 amino acids: CASSLRLAGGPSEQFF. The DNA for the CDR3 is TGTGCCAGCAGCTTACGACTAGCGGGGGGGCCTAGTGAGCAGTTCTTC. Full variable domain (missing parts from reference TRBV7-2 and TRBJ2-1): GAGVSQSPSNKVTEKGKDVELRCDPISGHTALYWYRQSLGQGLEFLIYFQGNSAPDKSGLPSDRFSAERTGGSVSTLTIQRTQQEDSAVYLCASSLRLAGGPSEQFFGPGTRLTVL.

The chain is built from TRBV30 and TRBJ2-5; 9 bases are shared with TRBD2. The junction had 2 bases not matched to a gene; V was cut back by 0 bases and J by 3 bases. Germline assignment: CDR1 GTSNPN and CDR2 SVGIG (reference sequence). This CDR3 region has 14 residues. The CDR3 DNA follows: TGTGCCTGGAGTGTATTAGCGGGGGAAGAGACCCAGTACTTC. This translates into CAWSVLAGEETQYF.

The chain carries TRBV19 and TRBJ1-2; 8 bases map to TRBD1. The V gene's germline CDR1 is LNHDA and CDR2 SQIVND (reference sequence). Germline trimming cut 6 bases from V and 7 bases from J; bases unmatched to any gene: 7. This CDR3 contains 13 residues. The CDR3 nucleotides are TGTGCCAGTAGCCCTGCGACAGGGGCTGGCTACACCTTC. This gives the protein CASSPATGAGYTF.

This clone has more than one count but fewer than ten. V and J are TRBV15 and TRBJ1-2; D uncertain. The CDR3 loop spans 14 amino acids. Germline values: CDR1 LNHNV, CDR2 YYDKDF (reference sequence). Trimming left V 0 bases short and J 4 bases short, with 9 bases between. CDR3 residues: CATSRDRRSYGYTF. The CDR3 DNA is TGTGCCACCAGCAGAGATCGGCGGAGCTATGGCTACACCTTC.

The J gene is TRBJ2-7, the V gene TRBV14, with D perhaps given as TRBD1 or TRBD2 (6 bases each). The CDR3 has 15 residues. V was shortened by 1 base and J by 2 bases, with 12 bases between the two germline ends. Germline V lookup: CDR1 SGHDN, CDR2 FVKESK. CDR3 DNA sequence: TGTGCCAGCAGCCAAGGCCGGGGGCGGCCCTACGAGCAGTACTTC. The encoded protein is CASSQGRGRPYEQYF.

The chain uses TRBV2 and TRBJ2-7; no reliable D call. V was cut by 2 bases and J by 10 bases, with 9 bases left in between. Looked up from germline, CDR1 is SNHLY and CDR2 is FYNNEI. There are 11 residues in the CDR3. The CDR3 coding sequence is TGTGCCAGCAGTGAAACAAGGGTTCAGTACTTC. Translated, it gives CASSETRVQYF.

The CDR3, as DNA: TGTGCCAGCAACCTAGCTTTGGACAGGGTCTATGGCTACACCTTC. Protein product: CASNLALDRVYGYTF. The V call is TRBV9, the J call TRBJ1-2; TRBD1 matches 8 bases. Germline V CDR1 and CDR2: SGDLS, YYNGEE. V gave up 6 bases and J gave up 4 bases; unmatched junction bases: 11. The CDR3 consists of 15 residues.

The rearrangement joins TRBV30 to TRBJ2-3; 11 bases match TRBD2. Per the germline V gene, CDR1 is GTSNPN and CDR2 is SVGIG (reference sequence). V shed 6 bases, J shed 3 bases, and the junction held 5 bases outside the gene matches. The CDR3 consists of 14 residues. The DNA of the CDR3 is TGTGCCTGTTCAACTAGCGGGGGAACAGATACGCAGTATTTT. This sequence encodes CACSTSGGTDTQYF.

CDR3 protein: CASSLGWPSGGAFNEQFF. The CDR3 nucleotides read TGTGCCAGCAGCTTAGGGTGGCCTAGCGGGGGGGCATTTAATGAGCAGTTCTTC. V gene TRBV11-2 combines with J gene TRBJ2-1; the match to TRBD2 covers 12 bases. This CDR3 comprises 18 residues. Germline values: CDR1 SGHAT, CDR2 FQNNGV. J was trimmed by 7 bases and V by 1 base; bases with no gene match: 11.

V is TRBV24-1 and J is TRBJ2-7, with D tentatively TRBD1 (6 bases). V lost 11 bases, J lost 4 bases, and 20 bases lay in between. This CDR3 spans 14 amino acids. Germline V gene sequence: CDR1 KGHDR, CDR2 SFDVKD. The CDR3 bases are TGTGCCATCTCCAGGGACAAACCACCTTACGAGCAGTACTTC. Its translation: CAISRDKPPYEQYF.

The J gene is TRBJ2-1, the V gene TRBV27; D is undetermined. CDR3 size: 13 residues. CDR1 is MNHEY, CDR2 SMNVEV, per germline (reference sequence). The germline V and J ends were trimmed by 2 bases and 10 bases, with 12 bases remaining between them. The CDR3: CASSLMVQGEQFF. The DNA for the CDR3 is TGTGCCAGCAGTTTAATGGTACAAGGCGAGCAGTTCTTC.

V usage is TRBV10-3 and J usage is TRBJ2-1; D remains unclear. Per the germline V gene, CDR1 is ENHRY and CDR2 is SYGVKD. This CDR3 has 12 residues. Trimming left V 7 bases short and J 6 bases short, with 10 bases between. This CDR3 reads CAITKGINEQFF. CDR3 nucleotide sequence: TGTGCCATCACCAAAGGAATCAATGAGCAGTTCTTC.

This clone was seen once. CDR3 amino acids: CASSSLSGGNTIYF. The CDR3 DNA sequence: TGTGCCAGCAGTTCTCTCTCCGGGGGAAACACCATATATTTT. The gene calls are TRBV6-6 and TRBJ1-3; no reliable D call. This CDR3 has 14 residues. The germline V gene encodes CDR1 MNHNY and CDR2 SVGAGI (reference sequence). V was cut by 4 bases and J by 4 bases, with 11 bases left in between.

V usage is TRBV6-5 and J usage is TRBJ1-2; D not certain. The CDR3 spans 15 residues. In germline, CDR1 is MNHEY, CDR2 SVGAGI. Trimming cost V 6 bases and J 8 bases, with 22 bases left between them. This CDR3 is CASSHPSIPREGYTF. The CDR3 DNA follows: TGTGCCAGCAGCCATCCTTCGATCCCCCGTGAGGGCTACACCTTC.

This clone was recorded once. J is TRBJ1-6 and V is TRBV11-2; D possibly corresponds to TRBD1 (6 bases). The V gene's germline CDR1 is SGHAT and CDR2 FQNNGV. CDR3 length: 15 amino acids. Trimming cost V 5 bases and J 9 bases, with 17 bases left between them. CDR3 loop: CASSGLRGRTSPLHF. The CDR3 DNA sequence: TGTGCCAGCAGCGGGCTCAGGGGTAGGACTTCACCCCTCCACTTT.

Comment on this clone: An end of the junction does not agree with germline; a read error may underlie this. V usage is TRBV2 and J usage is TRBJ1-6; 8 bases map to TRBD1. The germline CDR1 and CDR2 sequences are SNHLY and FYNNEI. The CDR3 is 15 residues long. Here the CDR3 DNA reads TGTGCCAGCATTGAAGGACAGGGATATAATTCACCCCTCCACTTT. It specifies CASIEGQGYNSPLHF.

The rearrangement links TRBV5-1 to TRBJ1-6, with D unclear. The CDR3 runs to 13 residues. Trimming took off 4 bases at V and 10 bases at J, with 12 bases between the two ends. The germline V gene has CDR1 SGHRS and CDR2 YFSETQ. For the CDR3, the DNA is TGCGCCAGCAGCCCATACGAGCTCTCACCCCTCCACTTT. Protein product: CASSPYELSPLHF.

The chain combines TRBV11-2 with TRBJ1-1, with a weak D call TRBD1 (5 bases). The CDR3 length is 15 residues. Germline lookup yields CDR1 SGHAT and CDR2 FQNNGV. Trimming shortened V by 5 bases and J by 3 bases, and 16 bases separated the two germline ends. In DNA form, the CDR3 reads TGTGCCAGCAGCCTTGCCTGGGCCAGGGACACTGAAGCTTTCTTT. This translates into CASSLAWARDTEAFF.

V is TRBV7-6 and J is TRBJ2-2; 8 nucleotides agree with TRBD1. The germline V gene has CDR1 SGHVS and CDR2 FNYEAQ. J was trimmed by 4 bases and V by 5 bases; bases with no gene match: 9. The CDR3 covers 16 residues. The CDR3 spells CASSRRQGPGTGELFF. CDR3 nucleotide sequence: TGTGCCAGCAGCAGGCGACAGGGGCCCGGCACCGGGGAGCTGTTTTTT.

This sequence joins TRBV12-5 and TRBJ1-2; possible D gene TRBD1, 5 bases. The CDR3 has 13 residues. CDR1 and CDR2 (germline): LGHNT, FRNRAP. Trimming pared 4 bases from V and 7 bases from J, leaving 13 bases between. CDR3 loop: CASGSSHGGGYTF. CDR3 sequence (DNA): TGTGCTAGTGGTTCCAGCCATGGGGGTGGCTACACCTTC.

The chain links TRBV24-1 to TRBJ2-2, with D perhaps matching TRBD2 (6 bases). CDR3 length: 17 residues. Trimming removed 2 bases from V and 5 bases from J, with 17 bases in between. Germline V gene sequence: CDR1 KGHDR, CDR2 SFDVKD. The DNA of the CDR3 is TGTGCCACCAGTGATTCGAGGACGGGACGGGGGACCGGGGAGCTGTTTTTT. The encoded protein is CATSDSRTGRGTGELFF.

CDR3: CASRVTGNDSPLHF. CDR3 DNA: TGCGCCAGCAGGGTAACAGGGAATGATTCACCCCTCCACTTT. The chain couples TRBV5-1 to TRBJ1-6, with D possibly TRBD1 on 6 matching bases. Germline values: CDR1 SGHRS, CDR2 YFSETQ. Deletions cut 5 bases from V and 8 bases from J, with 14 bases between. The CDR3 has 14 residues.

This chain connects TRBV4-1 to TRBJ2-7; 9 bases align to TRBD2. This CDR3 contains 16 residues. V trimming: 4 bases; J trimming: 5 bases; junction bases outside the gene matches: 12. Germline CDR1 reads MGHRA; CDR2 reads YSYEKL. DNA for the CDR3: TGCGCCAGCAGCCCGGGAGGGCGGGAGGGCCGTAACGAGCAGTACTTC. Translated, it gives CASSPGGREGRNEQYF.